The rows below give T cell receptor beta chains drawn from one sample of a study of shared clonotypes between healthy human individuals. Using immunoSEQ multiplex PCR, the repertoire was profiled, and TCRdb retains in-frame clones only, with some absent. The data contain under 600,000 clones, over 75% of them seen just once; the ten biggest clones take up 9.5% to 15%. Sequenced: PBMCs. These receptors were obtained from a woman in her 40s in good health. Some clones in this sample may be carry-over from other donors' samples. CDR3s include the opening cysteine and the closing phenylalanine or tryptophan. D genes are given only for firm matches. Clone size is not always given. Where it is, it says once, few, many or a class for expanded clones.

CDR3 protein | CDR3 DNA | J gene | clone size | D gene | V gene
CASSGQTNQPQHF | TGTGCCAGCAGTGGACAGACCAATCAGCCCCAGCATTTT | TRBJ1-5 | few | NA | TRBV2
CASSLAGPNNEQFF | TGTGCCAGCAGCCTCGCGGGACCAAACAATGAGCAGTTCTTC | TRBJ2-1 | NA | NA | TRBV7-3
CASSSSGTGVHGYTF | TGTGCCAGCAGTTCCTCCGGGACAGGGGTTCATGGCTACACCTTC | TRBJ1-2 | NA | TRBD1 | TRBV28
CASSLAEGSYGYTF | TGTGCCAGCAGCCTCGCCGAAGGGAGTTATGGCTACACCTTC | TRBJ1-2 | NA | NA | TRBV5-5
CASSEAGYTGELFF | TGTGCCAGCAGTGAGGCAGGATACACCGGGGAGCTGTTTTTT | TRBJ2-2 | NA | NA | TRBV2
CASSLLGRESYEQYF | TGTGCCAGCAGTTTATTGGGCAGGGAATCCTACGAGCAGTACTTC | TRBJ2-7 | NA | NA | TRBV28
CASSSPGGGPYEQYF | TGTGCCAGCAGCAGCCCCGGGGGGGGACCCTACGAGCAGTACTTC | TRBJ2-7 | NA | TRBD2 | TRBV5-6
CASSPPGGYGNIQYF | TGTGCCAGCTCACCACCTGGAGGGTACGGAAACATTCAGTACTTC | TRBJ2-4 | NA | NA | TRBV18
CASSKDTQYF | TGTGCCAGCAGTAAAGATACGCAGTATTTT | TRBJ2-3 | NA | NA | TRBV2
CASSLAIGVTYEQYF | TGCGCCAGCAGCTTGGCCATCGGGGTCACCTACGAGCAGTACTTC | TRBJ2-7 | few | NA | TRBV5-1
CASSSQGGPNYGYTF | TGTGCCAGCAGCTCCCAGGGCGGACCGAACTATGGCTACACCTTC | TRBJ1-2 | NA | NA | TRBV13
CASSTPTGPQHF | TGTGCCAGCAGTACACCGACAGGGCCCCAGCATTTT | TRBJ1-5 | NA | NA | TRBV28
CASSQGVAGVNEQYF | TGCGCCAGCAGCCAAGGTGTAGCGGGAGTAAACGAGCAGTACTTC | TRBJ2-7 | once | TRBD2 | TRBV4-1
CASRPGLAGGETQYF | TGTGCCAGTAGGCCGGGACTAGCGGGGGGGGAGACCCAGTACTTC | TRBJ2-5 | NA | TRBD2 | TRBV19
CASQTGGTYNEQFF | TGTGCCAGTCAGACAGGGGGGACCTACAATGAGCAGTTCTTC | TRBJ2-1 | NA | TRBD1 | TRBV28
CAISPGASGIYEQYF | TGTGCCATCAGCCCCGGGGCTAGCGGGATATACGAGCAGTACTTC | TRBJ2-7 | NA | TRBD2 | TRBV10-3
CASRETGGANSPLHF | TGTGCCAGCAGGGAGACAGGGGGGGCAAATTCACCCCTCCACTTT | TRBJ1-6 | NA | TRBD1 | TRBV2
CASSLEANQPQHF | TGTGCCAGCAGCTTAGAAGCTAATCAGCCCCAGCATTTT | TRBJ1-5 | once | NA | TRBV11-2
CASSPDPVNYGYTF | TGTGCCAGCAGCCCCGACCCGGTTAACTATGGCTACACCTTC | TRBJ1-2 | NA | NA | TRBV9
CASSQERLTDTQYF | TGCGCCAGCAGCCAAGAACGACTCACAGATACGCAGTATTTT | TRBJ2-3 | once | NA | TRBV4-3
CASNVGRSGYEQFF | TGTGCCAGCAACGTCGGCAGGTCTGGGTATGAGCAGTTCTTC | TRBJ2-1 | NA | NA | TRBV2
CASARSGHGDEQFF | TGTGCCAGCGCACGTTCGGGACACGGCGATGAGCAGTTCTTC | TRBJ2-1 | NA | NA | TRBV7-8